What follows are 5 T cell receptor beta chains derived from one specimen sequenced in a study of cytomegalovirus exposure and HLA in healthy donors. 13 Jbeta primers and 60 Vbeta primers were used for the PCR. TCRdb's copy holds only in-frame clones and misses some; the assay was immunoSEQ multiplex PCR. The sample has roughly 100,000 clones, roughly 80% seen once; the top ten hold approximately 1.7%. Input material: PBMCs. These receptors all come from a woman between 35 and 50 years old in good health and CMV-seronegative.

This clone was seen once. The chain links TRBV6-5 to TRBJ2-1; 8 bases fit TRBD1. The trim removed 2 bases at V and 4 bases at J, leaving 7 bases unmatched. The CDR3 extends over 16 amino acids. In germline, CDR1 is MNHEY, CDR2 SVGAGI. The CDR3 nucleotides read TGTGCCAGCAGTTACCTGGGCCAGGGGGCGTACAATGAGCAGTTCTTC. Amino acids: CASSYLGQGAYNEQFF.

The rearrangement links TRBV14 to TRBJ2-1, with 10 bases that match TRBD2. The CDR3 totals 19 residues. Germline V gene data show CDR1 as SGHDN and CDR2 as FVKESK. J was trimmed by 1 base and V by 0 bases; bases with no gene match: 9. The CDR3 sequence: CASSQDWLAGEPSYNEQFF. For the CDR3, the DNA is TGTGCCAGCAGCCAAGACTGGCTAGCGGGGGAGCCGTCCTACAATGAGCAGTTCTTC. Based on the CDR3 plus reference TRBV14 and TRBJ2-1, the full variable domain is EAGVTQFPSHSVIEKGQTVTLRCDPISGHDNLYWYRRVMGKEIKFLLHFVKESKQDESGMPNNRFLAERTGGTYSTLKVQPAELEDSGVYFCASSQDWLAGEPSYNEQFFGPGTRLTVL.

The chain recombines TRBV15 with TRBJ2-3; 9 bases agree with TRBD1. V was clipped by 5 bases and J by 4 bases; unmatched bases: 10. The CDR3 is made up of 16 amino acids. Germline CDR1 LNHNV, CDR2 YYDKDF (reference sequence). CDR3 DNA: TGTGCCACCAGCCGAGGGGACAGGGTGAGGGCAGATACGCAGTATTTT. Translation gives CATSRGDRVRADTQYF.

This chain uses TRBV6-5 with TRBJ1-2, with D perhaps matching TRBD1 (6 bases). V lost 9 bases and J lost 5, with 10 bases in between. Germline V gives CDR1 MNHEY, CDR2 SVGAGI. CDR3 length: 11 amino acids. Here the CDR3 DNA reads TGTGCCAGTAAAGGGGGTTATGGCTACACCTTC. Its protein is CASKGGYGYTF.

V usage is TRBV4-3 and J usage is TRBJ1-5, with unresolved D. V was trimmed by 1 base and J by 1 base, leaving 8 bases between them. Germline lookup yields CDR1 LGHNA and CDR2 YSLEER. The CDR3 is 15 residues long. As DNA, the CDR3 is TGCGCCAGCAGCCAAGGTCTAAAAAGCAATCAGCCCCAGCATTTT. Residues: CASSQGLKSNQPQHF.